This TCR beta chain was sequenced during a study of cytomegalovirus exposure and HLA in healthy donors. Overall study: Most genotyped donors, over 70% of more than 300, had Caucasian-associated genetic ancestry.

Overall study findings and caveats: It is likely that the observed cluster of highly shared sequence variants was a sequencing artifact. A later analysis reportedly found that, within productive TCRs, an Asian-associated ancestry cluster had fewer N-insertions than the mean observed across the roughly 730 donors. The HLA-A and HLA-B alleles of most subjects were reportedly predicted accurately from TCR beta sequences.

The germline CDR1 and CDR2 sequences are ENHRY and SYGVKD. This CDR3 is built from 15 residues. V lost 2 bases to trimming and J lost 0 bases, with 8 bases between them. With 60 Vbeta and 13 Jbeta primers, the PCR was carried out. The method was immunoSEQ multiplex PCR; TCRdb's version includes in-frame clones alone and lacks a portion of them. The sample yields fewer than 150,000 clones, roughly 68% seen once. Turning to this clone: The antigen is undetermined.

This TCR was recovered from a woman aged 45 to 65 in good health and CMV-seropositive. The V gene is TRBV10-3, the J gene TRBJ2-1, with D unresolved. The sample comprised PBMCs. The CDR3 sequence is CAISETQASYNEQFF. CDR3 in DNA: TGTGCCATCAGTGAGACTCAGGCCTCCTACAATGAGCAGTTCTTC.